One and the same sample provided the 30 T cell receptor beta chains below, sequenced in a study of graft-versus-host responses after intestinal transplantation. TCRdb's table, derived via immunoSEQ multiplex PCR, lists solely in-frame clones and lacks some. Here the sample spans around 110,000 clones, just over 90% being singletons. Their cognate antigens are unknown. The sequencing used unstimulated CD4+ T cells sorted from spleen or lymph node cells, collected before transplant. Every receptor here comes from a human donor who was the organ donor for an intestinal transplant.

The chain uses TRBV4-3 and TRBJ1-1; D might be TRBD1 (5 bases). The CDR3 contains 14 residues. V shed 0 bases and J shed 4 bases, with 9 bases lying between them. CDR1 and CDR2 (germline): LGHNA, YSLEER. The CDR3 spells CASSQENRGTEAFF. CDR3 nucleotide sequence: TGCGCCAGCAGCCAAGAGAATAGGGGCACTGAAGCTTTCTTT.

This chain joins TRBV19 and TRBJ2-5; TRBD1 aligns across 7 bases. CDR3 length: 16 residues. Germline V gene lookup returns CDR1 LNHDA and CDR2 SQIVND (reference sequence). V lost 3 bases to trimming and J lost 1 base; unmatched junction nucleotides: 8. The chain's CDR3 is CASSISWRQGQETQYF. DNA of the CDR3: TGTGCCAGTAGTATCTCTTGGAGACAGGGCCAAGAGACCCAGTACTTC. Filled out from reference TRBV19 and TRBJ2-5, the complete variable domain reads DGGITQSPKYLFRKEGQNVTLSCEQNLNHDAMYWYRQDPGQGLRLIYYSQIVNDFQKGDIAEGYSVSREKKESFPLTVTSAQKNPTAFYLCASSISWRQGQETQYFGPGTRLLVL.

The gene calls are TRBV9 and TRBJ2-3; tentative D call: TRBD2 (6 bases). Trimming shortened V by 4 bases and J by 6 bases, and 27 bases separated the two germline ends. Per germline, CDR1 SGDLS and CDR2 YYNGEE. There are 18 residues in the CDR3. DNA of the CDR3: TGTGCCAGCAGCCCCGACCTCGCGGGGAGCGGGCGGTGGGATACGCAGTATTTT. Translated: CASSPDLAGSGRWDTQYF.

V and J are TRBV18 and TRBJ1-1; weak D call: TRBD1 (5 bases). Germline CDR1 KGHSH, CDR2 LQKENI. Trimming cost V 2 bases and J 0 bases, with 10 bases left between them. This CDR3 contains 15 residues. The CDR3 DNA follows: TGTGCCAGCTCACCAGGGGCCCAAATGAACACTGAAGCTTTCTTT. Translated: CASSPGAQMNTEAFF.

The chain recombines TRBV5-1 with TRBJ1-2; unclear D gene. CDR1 and CDR2 from the germline V gene are SGHRS and YFSETQ. The CDR3 has 15 residues. The V end lost 0 bases, the J end lost 2 bases, and 11 bases lay between the germline ends. The CDR3, as DNA: TGCGCCAGCAGCTTGGATCCAGGCCAGAACTATGGCTACACCTTC. It yields the protein CASSLDPGQNYGYTF.

Comments on this clone: Other DNA sequences of this sample code for an identical CDR3. The rearrangement links TRBV5-4 to TRBJ2-3; D possibly corresponds to TRBD2 (5 bases). V shed 4 bases and J shed 2 bases, with 11 bases lying between them. Looked up from germline, CDR1 is SGHNT and CDR2 is YYREEE (reference sequence). There are 14 residues in the CDR3. The DNA for the CDR3 is TGTGCCAGCAGCCCGGACTCGTTCACAGATACGCAGTATTTT. It translates to CASSPDSFTDTQYF.

The chain carries TRBV11-2 and TRBJ2-7, with 12 bases identical to TRBD2. Germline assignment: CDR1 SGHAT and CDR2 FQNNGV. The length of the CDR3 is 14 residues. V shed 4 bases, J shed 4 bases, and the junction held 2 bases outside the gene matches. CDR3 region: CASSSGLAGYEQYF. Written as DNA, the CDR3 is TGTGCCAGCAGCTCGGGACTAGCGGGTTACGAGCAGTACTTC.

The gene calls are TRBV6-5 and TRBJ2-1; possibly TRBD2 for D (6 bases). Germline-derived CDR1 and CDR2 are MNHEY and SVGAGI. V was trimmed by 2 bases and J by 4 bases, leaving 15 bases between them. CDR3 length: 16 residues. The DNA for the CDR3 is TGTGCCAGCAGTTACAGGGGACTCCATCATTACAATGAGCAGTTCTTC. Translating gives CASSYRGLHHYNEQFF.

The rearrangement uses TRBV6-5 and TRBJ1-4; 7 bases match TRBD1. Germline V gives CDR1 MNHEY, CDR2 SVGAGI. V shed 6 bases and J 7 bases; nucleotides not matched to a gene: 8. This CDR3 spans 14 amino acids. CDR3 in amino acids: CASRQTGYLEKLFF. For the CDR3, the DNA is TGTGCCAGCAGACAGACAGGGTATCTTGAAAAACTGTTTTTT.

As regards this clone: Lacking the conserved final phenylalanine or tryptophan, this CDR3 likely reflects a read error. The DNA is omitted, as the CDR3 cannot be located on it reliably, and the CDR3 follows TCRdb's listing. The chain has TRBV20-1 and TRBJ2-7; the D call TRBD1 from the table was never checked on the DNA. The CDR3 extends over 11 residues, inclusive of both ends. Germline CDR1 DFQATT, CDR2 SNEGSKA (reference sequence). The CDR3: CSARDQTARQL.

The J gene is TRBJ1-4, the V gene TRBV2; tentatively, D is TRBD1 (5 bases). Germline values: CDR1 SNHLY, CDR2 FYNNEI. The CDR3 runs to 13 residues. V shed 8 bases and J shed 7 bases, with 14 bases lying between them. The CDR3 protein is CASGGTRGEKLFF. Here the CDR3 DNA reads TGTGCCAGCGGCGGGACGCGGGGTGAAAAACTGTTTTTT.

The V and J genes are TRBV5-1 and TRBJ1-1; TRBD1 might be the D (5 bases). The CDR3 is made up of 11 amino acids. Germline V gene lookup returns CDR1 SGHRS and CDR2 YFSETQ. Trimming took 7 bases from V and 3 from J, leaving 7 bases between them. CDR3 nucleotide sequence: TGCGCCAGCGGGGGTGACACTGAAGCTTTCTTT. This sequence encodes CASGGDTEAFF. Drawing the rest from reference TRBV5-1 and TRBJ1-1, the complete variable domain is KAGVTQTPRYLIKTRGQQVTLSCSPISGHRSVSWYQQTPGQGLQFLFEYFSETQRNKGNFPGRFSGRQFSNSRSEMNVSTLELGDSALYLCASGGDTEAFFGQGTRLTVV.

The CDR3: CASSSWAGNSDTQYF. CDR3 nucleotides: TGTGCCAGCAGCTCCTGGGCGGGGAATTCAGATACGCAGTATTTT. V and J are TRBV7-2 and TRBJ2-3, with D perhaps TRBD2 (6 bases). The CDR3 runs 15 residues. V dropped 4 bases and J dropped 4 bases, with 15 bases sitting between them. Germline CDR1 and CDR2: SGHTA and FQGNSA. The full variable domain, with the rest looked up from reference TRBV7-2 and TRBJ2-3, is GAGVSQSPSNKVTEKGKDVELRCDPISGHTALYWYRQSLGQGLEFLIYFQGNSAPDKSGLPSDRFSAERTGGSVSTLTIQRTQQEDSAVYLCASSSWAGNSDTQYFGPGTRLTVL.

This chain uses TRBV5-3 with TRBJ1-5, with TRBD1 identical over 9 bases. TRBV5-3 is an ORF, and what it does is uncertain. The CDR3 loop spans 16 amino acids. The V gene end was trimmed by 4 bases and the J gene end by 3 bases; junction bases not matched to a gene: 8. The CDR3 coding sequence is TGTGCCAGAAGCAGCGGGACAGGGAAGAACAATCAGCCCCAGCATTTT. Protein sequence: CARSSGTGKNNQPQHF.

The chain uses TRBV6-1 and TRBJ2-1, with TRBD2 matching over 7 bases. The CDR3 sequence is 17 residues long. Germline V gene lookup returns CDR1 MNHNS and CDR2 SASEGT. The J segment lost 0 bases and the V segment lost 2 bases, leaving 7 bases of the junction unmatched. In DNA, the CDR3 is TGTGCCAGCAGTGAAAGGGGTAGCGGGTTCTCCTACAATGAGCAGTTCTTC. It specifies CASSERGSGFSYNEQFF.

The gene calls are TRBV6-1 and TRBJ2-3; D gene unclear. The CDR3 is made up of 13 amino acids. V was shortened by 8 bases and J by 0 bases, with 9 bases between the two germline ends. The germline gives CDR1 MNHNS, CDR2 SASEGT. The CDR3 loop reads CASRLSSTDTQYF. Here the CDR3 DNA reads TGTGCCAGCCGACTTTCTAGCACAGATACGCAGTATTTT.

CDR3 protein: CASSDRRRDRGLSQPQHF. DNA for the CDR3: TGTGCCAGCAGTGACCGACGCCGGGACAGGGGGCTTAGTCAGCCCCAGCATTTT. V and J are TRBV6-4 and TRBJ1-5, with 12 bases aligning to TRBD1. Germline CDR1 is MRHNA and CDR2 is SNTAGT. Trimming took 2 bases from V and 6 from J; bases not matched to a gene: 11. CDR3 length: 18 amino acids.

The rearrangement uses TRBV5-6 and TRBJ2-3; D is undetermined. This CDR3 is built from 16 residues. The V end was cut by 6 bases, the J end by 3 bases, with 20 bases between. Looked up from germline, CDR1 is SGHDT and CDR2 is YYEEEE. The CDR3 protein is CASTFRRNLGTDTQYF. The CDR3 coding sequence is TGTGCCAGCACCTTTAGGCGTAACCTAGGGACAGATACGCAGTATTTT.

The chain uses TRBV6-1 and TRBJ2-5, with no clear D. The CDR3 length is 15 residues. Trimming left V 6 bases short and J 1 base short, with 15 bases between. Germline CDR1 MNHNS, CDR2 SASEGT. The CDR3: CASSFSPLIQETQYF. DNA for the CDR3: TGTGCCAGCAGCTTCTCTCCCTTGATCCAAGAGACCCAGTACTTC.

In regard to this clone: Other DNA sequences within the sample encode an identical CDR3. Written as DNA, the CDR3 is TGTGCCTGGACAACAGGGAACACTGAAGCTTTCTTT. Amino acids: CAWTTGNTEAFF. The rearrangement joins TRBV30 to TRBJ1-1; D might be TRBD1 (5 bases). Trimming took off 4 bases at V and 1 base at J, with 7 bases between the two ends. The CDR3 is 12 residues long. Germline V gene lookup returns CDR1 GTSNPN and CDR2 SVGIG (reference sequence). Variable domain in full (rest from reference TRBV30 and TRBJ1-1): SQTIHQWPATLVQPVGSPLSLECTVEGTSNPNLYWYRQAAGRGLQLLFYSVGIGQISSEVPQNLSASRPQDRQFILSSKKLLLSDSGFYLCAWTTGNTEAFFGQGTRLTVV.

The chain combines TRBV7-2 with TRBJ2-4, with 7 bases identical to TRBD1. Germline V CDR1 and CDR2: SGHTA, FQGNSA. V lost 6 bases and J lost 1; bases outside the gene matches: 12. This CDR3 contains 17 residues. CDR3 nucleotides: TGTGCCAGCAGTTTGCGACGACAGGGTTCGGCCAAAAACATTCAGTACTTC. Translated, it gives CASSLRRQGSAKNIQYF.

Details on this clone: The same CDR3 can be traced to other DNA sequences in this sample. CDR3 sequence (DNA): TGCGCCAGCAGCTTGTCGGGTGTCAGCACAGATACGCAGTATTTT. Residues: CASSLSGVSTDTQYF. This sequence joins TRBV5-1 and TRBJ2-3; no definite D call. V was cut by 1 base and J by 0 bases, with 9 bases left in between. The CDR3 length is 15 residues. Per germline, CDR1 SGHRS and CDR2 YFSETQ.

About this clone itself: The sample has other DNA sequences that encode this CDR3 too. The chain joins TRBV5-1 to TRBJ2-5, with D unresolved. V lost 5 bases and J lost 2, with 13 bases in between. The length of the CDR3 is 14 residues. Per germline, CDR1 SGHRS and CDR2 YFSETQ. CDR3 sequence reads: CASRTPGVQETQYF. CDR3 bases: TGCGCCAGCAGAACCCCTGGGGTTCAAGAGACCCAGTACTTC.

The V call is TRBV7-6, the J call TRBJ2-7, with 9 bases that match TRBD1. This CDR3 is built from 15 residues. V trimming: 1 base; J trimming: 3 bases; junction bases outside the gene matches: 4. Looked up from germline, CDR1 is SGHVS and CDR2 is FNYEAQ. CDR3 DNA sequence: TGTGCCAGCAGCTTAGAACAGGGGGCCTACTACGAGCAGTACTTC. Its protein is CASSLEQGAYYEQYF. Based on the CDR3 plus reference TRBV7-6 and TRBJ2-7, the full variable domain is GAGVSQSPRYKVTKRGQDVALRCDPISGHVSLYWYRQALGQGPEFLTYFNYEAQQDKSGLPNDRFSAERPEGSISTLTIQRTEQRDSAMYRCASSLEQGAYYEQYFGPGTRLTVT.

The rearrangement uses TRBV19 and TRBJ2-2; tentatively, D is TRBD2 (6 bases). Germline loops: CDR1 LNHDA, CDR2 SQIVND (reference sequence). CDR3 length: 15 residues. Trimming pared 4 bases from V and 2 bases from J, leaving 11 bases between. CDR3 residues: CASSKGLFNTGELFF. As DNA, the CDR3 is TGTGCCAGTAGTAAAGGACTATTTAACACCGGGGAGCTGTTTTTT.

This clone was detected only a few times. The V call is TRBV19, the J call TRBJ2-3; tentative D call: TRBD2 (6 bases). Trimming removed 3 bases from V and 2 bases from J, with 12 bases in between. From germline, CDR1 is LNHDA and CDR2 SQIVND (reference sequence). This CDR3 is built from 15 residues. The CDR3 spells CASSIRLASTDTQYF. Written as DNA, the CDR3 is TGTGCCAGTAGTATCCGGCTAGCGTCCACAGATACGCAGTATTTT.

This rearrangement joins TRBV9 to TRBJ2-5; D uncertain. Germline V CDR1 and CDR2: SGDLS, YYNGEE. The CDR3 length is 16 residues. The V end was cut by 0 bases, the J end by 7 bases, with 19 bases between. This CDR3 is CASSVDPLIPEGTQYF. The CDR3 DNA reads TGTGCCAGCAGCGTAGACCCATTGATCCCAGAAGGGACCCAGTACTTC.

The chain couples TRBV30 to TRBJ2-1; 13 bases line up with TRBD2. The J segment lost 5 bases and the V segment lost 2 bases, leaving 3 bases of the junction unmatched. There are 15 residues in the CDR3. Germline CDR1 reads GTSNPN; CDR2 reads SVGIG (reference sequence). CDR3 nucleotide sequence: TGTGCCTGGAGTCCCGGGACTAGCGGGAACAATGAGCAGTTCTTC. Protein sequence: CAWSPGTSGNNEQFF.

The chain joins TRBV6-6 to TRBJ2-5; 8 positions agree with TRBD2. The CDR3 spans 16 residues. J lost 1 base, V lost 8 bases, and 12 bases had no gene match. Germline assignment: CDR1 MNHNY and CDR2 SVGAGI (reference sequence). CDR3 amino acids: CASCPSGSMSQETQYF. The CDR3 DNA sequence: TGTGCCAGCTGTCCCAGCGGGAGTATGTCCCAAGAGACCCAGTACTTC.

This clone has only one observation. The chain employs TRBV28 and TRBJ1-6; 7 positions agree with TRBD1. This CDR3 spans 14 amino acids. V gave up 4 bases and J gave up 8 bases; unmatched junction bases: 5. Germline V gives CDR1 MDHEN, CDR2 SYDVKM. CDR3 loop: CASSSPGGDSPLHF. In nucleotides, the CDR3 is TGTGCCAGCAGTTCCCCAGGGGGGGATTCACCCCTCCACTTT.